This TCR beta chain came from a study of blood T cells in healthy people across ages. Overall study findings and caveats: Changes seen in expanded clonotypes were possibly confounded by donor CMV status left unknown.

The authors ran a second PCR of about 7 to 11 cycles using a sample-barcoded 5' primer and a J-beta primer mix. Every single cDNA molecule received a tag from a template-switch adaptor with 12 random nucleotides. Per sample, CDR3-containing paired-end reads numbered at least 2.5 million. TCRdb used MiXCR to reprocess the 5' RACE reads, holding one entry per CDR3 protein. The table includes 1.5 million to 2 million distinct CDR3 sequences, about 30% detected once. With V trimmed by 5 bases and J by 5 bases, 6 bases remained unmatched. The germline V gene has CDR1 DFQATT and CDR2 SNEGSKA (reference sequence). The CDR3 is 13 amino acids. This clonotype was picked up a small number of times. Its target is unknown.

This chain links TRBV20-1 with TRBJ2-5, with 9 bases fitting TRBD1. The sequence was obtained from a woman aged 25 to 39 in good health. The specimen was blood. The DNA for the CDR3 is TGCAGTGCTCTACAGGGGGCGAGGGAGACCCAGTACTTC. Residues: CSALQGARETQYF.